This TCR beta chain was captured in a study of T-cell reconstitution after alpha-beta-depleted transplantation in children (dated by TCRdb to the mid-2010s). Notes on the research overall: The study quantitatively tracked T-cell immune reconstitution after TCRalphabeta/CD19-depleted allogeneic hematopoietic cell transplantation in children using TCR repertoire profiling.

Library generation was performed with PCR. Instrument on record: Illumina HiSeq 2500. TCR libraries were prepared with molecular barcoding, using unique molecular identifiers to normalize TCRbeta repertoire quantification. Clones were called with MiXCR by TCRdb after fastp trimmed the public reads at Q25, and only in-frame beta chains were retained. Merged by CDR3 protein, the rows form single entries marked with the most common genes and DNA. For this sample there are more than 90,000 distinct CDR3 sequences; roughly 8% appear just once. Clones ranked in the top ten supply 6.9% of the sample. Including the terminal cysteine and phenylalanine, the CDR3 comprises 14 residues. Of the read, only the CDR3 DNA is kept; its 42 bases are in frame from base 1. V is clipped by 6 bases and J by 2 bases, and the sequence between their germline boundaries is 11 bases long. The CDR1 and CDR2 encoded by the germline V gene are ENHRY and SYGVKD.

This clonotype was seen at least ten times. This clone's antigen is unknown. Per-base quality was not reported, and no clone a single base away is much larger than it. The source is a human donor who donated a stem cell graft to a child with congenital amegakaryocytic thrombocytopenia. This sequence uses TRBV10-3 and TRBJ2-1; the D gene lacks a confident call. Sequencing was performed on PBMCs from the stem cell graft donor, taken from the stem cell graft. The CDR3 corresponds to CAIRSDFTYNEQFF. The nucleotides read TGTGCCATCAGATCGGATTTTACCTACAATGAGCAGTTCTTC.